The rows below give T cell receptor beta chains drawn from one sample of a study of blood T cells in healthy people across ages. TCRdb re-called the 5' RACE reads through MiXCR, storing one row per CDR3 protein. Of about 580,000 distinct CDR3 sequences listed, 45% to 55% are singletons. Input material: blood. Every receptor here comes from an elderly man in good health. Both conserved end residues are part of each CDR3. The D gene is left open where the match is weak. The size of a clone is reported for some rows only, either as once, few or many, or as a class for expanded clones.

j_call v_call clone_size d_call cdr3_aa cdr3_nt
TRBJ2-5 TRBV9 once TRBD2 CASGGLAEETQYF TGTGCCAGCGGGGGACTAGCAGAAGAGACCCAGTACTTC
TRBJ2-7 TRBV25-1 few NA CASSEYRDGEQYF TGTGCCAGCAGTGAATATCGTGACGGCGAGCAGTACTTC
TRBJ1-1 TRBV18 NA NA CASSPEPLAEAFF TGTGCCAGCTCACCAGAGCCGCTCGCTGAAGCTTTCTTT
TRBJ2-5 TRBV24-1 NA TRBD1 CATSDRDRGLETQYF TGTGCCACCAGTGATCGGGACAGGGGGCTCGAGACCCAGTACTTC
TRBJ1-3 TRBV6-6 NA NA CASNRMGAGGNTIYF TGTGCCAGCAACCGGATGGGTGCGGGTGGAAACACCATATATTTT
TRBJ2-7 TRBV28 few TRBD2 CASSPPQGSGRGSYEQYF TGTGCCAGCAGTCCCCCTCAGGGTAGCGGGAGAGGCTCCTACGAGCAGTACTTC
TRBJ2-3 TRBV10-3 NA TRBD2 CAISIAGATRDTQYF TGTGCCATCAGCATAGCGGGAGCGACCAGGGATACGCAGTATTTT
TRBJ2-7 TRBV20-1 few NA CSATGFGSLREQYF TGCAGTGCTACGGGGTTTGGGTCCCTGCGCGAGCAGTACTTC
TRBJ1-1 TRBV6-5 many NA CASSSSNPNTEAFF TGTGCCAGCAGTTCCTCCAACCCGAACACTGAAGCTTTCTTT
TRBJ2-6 TRBV6-6 many NA CASRPAWGRGANVLTF TGTGCCAGCAGGCCCGCTTGGGGTCGTGGGGCCAACGTCCTGACTTTC
TRBJ2-7 TRBV4-3 few TRBD2 CASSQEAGGEQYF TGCGCCAGCAGCCAAGAAGCGGGGGGCGAGCAGTACTTC
TRBJ2-5 TRBV12-3/TRBV12-4 NA NA CASTLGLKGETQYF TGTGCCAGCACCCTTGGACTAAAAGGCGAGACCCAGTACTTC
TRBJ2-7 TRBV5-6 once TRBD2 CASSLASGGACEQYF TGTGCCAGCAGCTTGGCTAGCGGGGGGGCTTGCGAGCAGTACTTC
TRBJ2-7 TRBV12-3/TRBV12-4 NA TRBD2 CASSSTSGDYEQYF TGTGCCAGCAGTTCTACTAGCGGGGACTACGAGCAGTACTTC
TRBJ2-7 TRBV6-2/TRBV6-3 NA NA CASSYDQRGDEQYF TGTGCCAGCAGTTACGACCAGAGGGGGGACGAGCAGTACTTC
TRBJ2-1 TRBV29-1 NA NA CSVHSGGYNEQFF TGCAGCGTCCATTCCGGGGGATACAATGAGCAGTTCTTC
TRBJ2-4 TRBV7-2 NA NA CASSLFRDLAKNIQYF TGTGCCAGCAGCCTCTTCAGGGATCTAGCCAAAAACATTCAGTACTTC
TRBJ2-5 TRBV6-2/TRBV6-3 NA TRBD2 CASTPGLAGGGETQYF TGTGCCAGCACCCCAGGACTAGCGGGGGGTGGAGAGACCCAGTACTTC
TRBJ1-4 TRBV5-1 NA NA CASSLGGSSSDEKLFF TGCGCCAGCAGCTTGGGCGGCAGCTCATCCGATGAAAAACTGTTTTTT
TRBJ2-1 TRBV27 few TRBD2 CASSPLSGGEYNEQFF TGTGCCAGCAGTCCGCTCAGCGGGGGGGAATACAATGAGCAGTTCTTC
TRBJ1-6 TRBV6-6 many NA CASGVGGSYNSPLHF TGTGCCAGCGGTGTGGGCGGCTCCTATAATTCACCCCTCCACTTT
TRBJ1-5 TRBV2 NA TRBD1 CASSLGQGFNQPQHF TGTGCCAGCAGTCTCGGACAGGGTTTTAACCAGCCCCAGCATTTT
TRBJ1-2 TRBV23-1 NA NA CASTPGENGYTF TGCGCCAGCACCCCAGGGGAGAATGGCTACACCTTC
TRBJ2-2 TRBV6-5 NA NA CASSYVQGNTGELFF TGTGCCAGCAGTTACGTCCAGGGCAACACCGGGGAGCTGTTTTTT
TRBJ2-3 TRBV4-3 NA TRBD1 CASRKTRARGRWTGTSTDTQYF TGCGCCAGCAGAAAGACCAGAGCGCGCGGACGTTGGACAGGAACTAGCACAGATACGCAGTATTTT
TRBJ1-1 TRBV6-5 many TRBD1 CASSPRGRGQTEAFF TGTGCCAGCAGTCCCCGGGGAAGGGGACAGACTGAAGCTTTCTTT
TRBJ1-2 TRBV6-5 many TRBD1 CASSRDRRYGYTF TGTGCCAGCAGCCGGGACAGGCGGTATGGCTACACCTTC
TRBJ2-1 TRBV7-2 NA NA CASSPLPAVSAFNEQFF TGTGCCAGCAGCCCCCTCCCTGCCGTATCAGCGTTCAATGAGCAGTTCTTC
TRBJ1-6 TRBV20-1 few TRBD1 CSAKKRQGNSPLHF TGCAGTGCTAAAAAGAGACAGGGAAATTCACCCCTCCACTTT
TRBJ1-6 TRBV28 NA NA CASSLLPRQNSPLHF TGTGCCAGCAGTTTGCTACCAAGACAGAATTCACCCCTCCACTTT
TRBJ2-6 TRBV20-1 NA TRBD2 CSASQRTSGRPGANVPTF TGCAGTGCTAGCCAACGGACTAGCGGGAGACCTGGGGCCAACGTCCCGACTTTC
TRBJ1-1 TRBV10-3 once NA CAISESGRSTEAFF TGTGCCATCAGTGAGTCGGGACGAAGCACTGAAGCTTTCTTT
TRBJ2-5 TRBV20-1 NA TRBD1 CSALRTGKETQYF TGCAGTGCTCTTCGGACAGGAAAAGAGACCCAGTACTTC
TRBJ2-3 TRBV2 few NA CASSADRGRVADTQYF TGTGCCAGCTCTGCGGACCGGGGACGAGTCGCAGATACGCAGTATTTT
TRBJ2-1 TRBV14 NA NA CASSQVGYAMPYNEQFF TGTGCCAGCAGCCAAGTGGGGTACGCCATGCCCTACAATGAGCAGTTCTTC
TRBJ2-3 TRBV11-3 NA TRBD1 CASSQGVLTDTQYF TGTGCCAGCAGCCAGGGGGTGCTCACAGATACGCAGTATTTT
TRBJ1-2 TRBV3-1 few TRBD1 CASSLTGLNYGYTF TGTGCCAGCAGCCTGACAGGGCTTAACTATGGCTACACCTTC
TRBJ2-1 TRBV20-1 NA TRBD2 CSARWVPGRKNNEQFF TGCAGTGCTAGATGGGTACCCGGGAGGAAAAACAATGAGCAGTTCTTC
TRBJ2-4 TRBV20-1 few TRBD1 CSASTGENIQYF TGCAGTGCTTCTACAGGGGAAAACATTCAGTACTTC
TRBJ2-1 TRBV7-2 NA NA CASSLGPVSGGRNEQFF TGTGCCAGCAGCTTAGGCCCAGTTTCAGGAGGTCGGAATGAGCAGTTCTTC
TRBJ1-1 TRBV21-1 NA NA CASSCSSLIGAEAFF TGTGCCAGCAGCTGTTCATCCCTTATCGGCGCTGAAGCTTTCTTT
TRBJ1-1 TRBV7-2 NA TRBD1 CASSWTGLGTKAFF TGTGCCAGCAGCTGGACAGGGCTCGGGACTAAAGCTTTCTTT
TRBJ2-3 TRBV5-6 NA NA CASSSGGYTQYF TGTGCCAGCAGCTCAGGCGGGTATACGCAGTATTTT
TRBJ2-5 TRBV7-2 NA TRBD2 CASSVTSGTETQYF TGTGCCAGCAGCGTAACTAGCGGGACAGAGACCCAGTACTTC
TRBJ1-2 TRBV6-2/TRBV6-3 few NA CASIGANYGYTF TGTGCCAGCATTGGGGCTAACTATGGCTACACCTTC